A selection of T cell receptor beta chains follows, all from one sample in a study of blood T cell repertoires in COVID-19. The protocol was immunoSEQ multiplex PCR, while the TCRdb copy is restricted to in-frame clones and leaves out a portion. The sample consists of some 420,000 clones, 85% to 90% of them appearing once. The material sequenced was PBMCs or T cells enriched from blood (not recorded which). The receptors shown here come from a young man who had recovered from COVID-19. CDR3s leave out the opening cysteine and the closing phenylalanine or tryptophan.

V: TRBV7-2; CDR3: ASSLVFLAQNTQY
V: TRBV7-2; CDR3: ASSAQRSTDTQY
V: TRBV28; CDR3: ASAQLTSGNTIY
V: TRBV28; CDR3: ASSFRTGGYT
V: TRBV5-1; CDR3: ASREGSGSTDTQY
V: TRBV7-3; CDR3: ASSSTTAVDEQF
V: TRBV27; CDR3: ASSYGQGNYGYT
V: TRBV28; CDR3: ASSRGTYEQY
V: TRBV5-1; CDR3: ASSLEGRSYGYT
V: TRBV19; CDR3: ASTDRGRGNTEAF
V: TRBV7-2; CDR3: ASSRTSSYTGELF
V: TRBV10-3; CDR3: AISELWLAGGETQY
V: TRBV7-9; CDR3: ASSVQGAAYNEQF
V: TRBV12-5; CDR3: ASGTGTGYGYT
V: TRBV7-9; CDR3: ASTPGGQFRANEQF
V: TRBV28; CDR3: ASSFGDPSYNEQF
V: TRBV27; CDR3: ASSPRAGEAPSRPYTQY
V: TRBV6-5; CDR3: ASSYSGYQPQH
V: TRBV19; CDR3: ASSIAGITQPQH
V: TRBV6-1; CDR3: ASSEDESLNTEAF
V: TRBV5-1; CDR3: ASSSGTSGRAGYNEQF
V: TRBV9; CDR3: ASSPGQEGGEKLF
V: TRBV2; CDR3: ASSSTGFAEAF
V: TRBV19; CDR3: ASSRATNTGELF
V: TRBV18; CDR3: ASSPNSKNNQPQH
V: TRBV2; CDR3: ASSEKTGTYEQY
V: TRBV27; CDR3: ASSWSGPSNQPQH
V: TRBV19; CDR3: ASRGETGKNTEAF
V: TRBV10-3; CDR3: ATREGQERRGY
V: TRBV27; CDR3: ASSPAGSNQPQH
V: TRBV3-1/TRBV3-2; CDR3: ASSPYFGSISNEQF
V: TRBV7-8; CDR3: ASSTGQGFFSPLH
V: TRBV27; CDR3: ASSLSETGGSYEQY
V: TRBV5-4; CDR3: ASSPGDGGSGNTIY
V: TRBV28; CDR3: ASSLLSGGGTEAF
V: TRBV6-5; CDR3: ATEALNIQY
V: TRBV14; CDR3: ASSLTGNYGYT
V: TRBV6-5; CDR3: ASSPLLAPIGEQY
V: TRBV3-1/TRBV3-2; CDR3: ASSPQGANTGELF
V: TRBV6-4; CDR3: ASKDSYYNSPLH
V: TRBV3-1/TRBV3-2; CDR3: ASSQAAGGADTQY